This T cell receptor (beta chain) is drawn from a study of T cells in Graves' hyperthyroidism and ophthalmopathy. For the study at large: Pretreatment peripheral blood was obtained at initial diagnosis.

Study-wide findings and caveats: The blood repertoire included most of the expanded thyroid clonotypes above 0.001.

At least 3 on the Clinical Activity Score was recorded for ophthalmopathy patients, who also had NOSPECS grade at least 4 and duration under 3 months. Amplified TCR beta CDR3 regions came from RNA transcripts. TCR CDR3 underwent first-round RT-PCR with the HTBI primer set. MiXCR, run by TCRdb on the multiplex PCR reads, gives a single entry per CDR3 protein. The table shows hundreds of thousands of distinct CDR3 sequences, with just under 20% occurring only once. There are a few counts of this clonotype. Its antigen is unidentified. At one end the junction does not follow the germline gene, possibly because of a read error. The source of this sequence is a man aged 35 to 55 with Graves' ophthalmopathy. The sequencing input was blood.

DNA for the CDR3: TGTGTCAGCAGTCCACCAGGAACCTTGACAGGGCTCTCCTACGAGCAGTACTTC. Protein: CVSSPPGTLTGLSYEQYF. This sequence joins TRBV6-1 and TRBJ2-7; 7 bases agree with TRBD1. In germline, CDR1 is MNHNS, CDR2 SASEGT. The CDR3 runs to 18 residues.